The 17 T cell receptor beta chains presented below share a single source sample, sequenced in a study of control samples from healthy donors and cancer patients. Produced via immunoSEQ multiplex PCR; TCRdb's table is partial and in-frame only. Of about 120,000 clones listed, just over 90% are singletons. Sequenced input: blood. The receptor source for this set is a young woman in good health.

The V gene is TRBV28, the J gene TRBJ2-3; D possibly corresponds to TRBD1 (5 bases). The germline V and J ends were trimmed by 10 bases and 3 bases, with 11 bases remaining between them. CDR3 length: 12 residues. CDR1 is MDHEN, CDR2 SYDVKM, per germline. CDR3 DNA sequence: TGTGCCACCCAGAGACAGACAGATACGCAGTATTTT. As protein: CATQRQTDTQYF.

The V and J genes are TRBV4-3 and TRBJ1-1, with a possible D match to TRBD1 (5 bases). Germline CDR1 is LGHNA and CDR2 is YSLEER. The CDR3 runs to 13 residues. Trimming pared 0 bases from V and 10 bases from J, leaving 12 bases between. CDR3 DNA: TGCGCCAGCAGCCAAGATGGAGGGGACGTAGCTTTCTTT. It yields the protein CASSQDGGDVAFF.

The V call is TRBV28, the J call TRBJ2-7; TRBD2 might be the D (6 bases). The CDR3 is 14 amino acids. V dropped 1 base and J dropped 7 bases, with 14 bases sitting between them. CDR1 and CDR2 (germline): MDHEN, SYDVKM. The CDR3 here is CASSLFGTGVEQYF. CDR3 DNA sequence: TGTGCCAGCAGTTTATTTGGGACGGGGGTTGAGCAGTACTTC.

To note about this clone: At the DNA level, this CDR3 is encoded by other sequences in the same sample as well. The V and J genes are TRBV7-3 and TRBJ2-3, with unresolved D. V gave up 2 bases and J gave up 0 bases, with 3 bases separating them. The CDR3 covers 13 residues. The V gene's germline CDR1 is SGHTA and CDR2 FQGTGA. CDR3 in amino acids: CASSLVSTDTQYF. CDR3 coding DNA: TGTGCCAGCAGCTTAGTGAGCACAGATACGCAGTATTTT.

This sequence joins TRBV24-1 and TRBJ2-2; weak D call: TRBD1 (6 bases). Germline assignment: CDR1 KGHDR and CDR2 SFDVKD. CDR3 size: 15 residues. Trimming cost V 7 bases and J 4 bases, with 15 bases left between them. As DNA, the CDR3 is TGTGCCACCAGAGGGGGATCAGGGTCCACCGGGGAGCTGTTTTTT. It specifies CATRGGSGSTGELFF.

This chain links TRBV9 with TRBJ2-3; the D gene could be TRBD1 or TRBD2 (5 bases each). This CDR3 region has 16 residues. Germline V gives CDR1 SGDLS, CDR2 YYNGEE. V lost 0 bases and J lost 0, with 11 bases in between. CDR3 sequence (DNA): TGTGCCAGCAGCGTAGGGTTCCGGGACAGCACAGATACGCAGTATTTT. This codes for CASSVGFRDSTDTQYF.

The chain joins TRBV6-5 to TRBJ1-1; maybe TRBD1 (6 bases). The germline CDR1 and CDR2 sequences are MNHEY and SVGAGI. Trimming stripped 4 bases from V and 11 bases from J, with 14 bases between. This CDR3 is 12 amino acids long. The CDR3 nucleotides are TGTGCCAGCAGTTCCCAGCCGGGGGCGGCTTTCTTT. It is translated as CASSSQPGAAFF.

The chain has TRBV24-1 and TRBJ1-5; D gene ambiguous. This CDR3 contains 15 residues. Germline CDR1 is KGHDR and CDR2 is SFDVKD. Deletions cut 5 bases from V and 0 bases from J, with 10 bases between. CDR3 coding DNA: TGTGCCACCAGTGGGGGAGGGAATAGCAATCAGCCCCAGCATTTT. Translating gives CATSGGGNSNQPQHF.

J is TRBJ2-1 and V is TRBV14, with TRBD2 as a possible D gene (5 bases). Germline CDR1 SGHDN, CDR2 FVKESK. V was clipped by 0 bases and J by 5 bases, with 17 bases between them. The CDR3 sequence is 17 residues long. The CDR3 region is CASSQDLVAPLDNEQFF. In DNA, the CDR3 is TGTGCCAGCAGCCAAGATCTGGTAGCGCCTCTCGACAATGAGCAGTTCTTC.

For this clone: The junction differs from germline at one of its ends, possibly a read error. Other DNA sequences in the same sample also yield this CDR3. This sequence joins TRBV14 and TRBJ1-1; no clear D. The CDR3 covers 13 residues. Germline V gene data show CDR1 as SGHDN and CDR2 as FVKESK. CDR3 region: CASSPYRNTEAFF. The CDR3 DNA reads TGCGCCAGCAGCCCCTATCGTAACACTGAAGCTTTCTTT. The variable domain in full, with the rest retrieved from reference TRBV14 and TRBJ1-1, is EAGVTQFPSHSVIEKGQTVTLRCDPISGHDNLYWYRRVMGKEIKFLLHFVKESKQDESGMPNNRFLAERTGGTYSTLKVQPAELEDSGVYFCASSPYRNTEAFFGQGTRLTVV.

This chain connects TRBV27 to TRBJ2-2; the D gene is possibly TRBD2 (5 bases). The CDR3 extends over 14 amino acids. V lost 3 bases and J lost 6, with 11 bases in between. The germline V gene has CDR1 MNHEY and CDR2 SMNVEV (reference sequence). CDR3 loop: CASSFGVGAGELFF. The CDR3 DNA is TGTGCCAGCAGTTTCGGGGTGGGAGCCGGGGAGCTGTTTTTT.

This clone was seen a few times. The CDR3 protein is CASSADRDPGEQYF. For the CDR3, the DNA is TGTGCCAGCAGCGCCGACAGGGACCCCGGGGAGCAGTACTTC. The V call is TRBV2, the J call TRBJ2-7, with 7 bases that match TRBD1. CDR3 length: 14 residues. The germline gives CDR1 SNHLY, CDR2 FYNNEI. Unmatched junction bases numbered 12, after V lost 6 bases and J lost 7 bases.

This clone was observed a single time. The chain carries TRBV7-9 and TRBJ1-6, with D perhaps matching TRBD1 (5 bases). This CDR3 spans 16 amino acids. Looked up from germline, CDR1 is SEHNR and CDR2 is FQNEAQ (reference sequence). Between the trimmed V and J ends, which lost 1 base and 7 bases, there was a span of 14 bases. In DNA, the CDR3 is TGTGCCAGCAGCTTAGGCCGGGGGATAGGAAATTCACCCCTCCACTTT. Translated, it gives CASSLGRGIGNSPLHF.

J is TRBJ1-1 and V is TRBV28; D uncertain. This CDR3 has 13 amino acids. Germline assignment: CDR1 MDHEN and CDR2 SYDVKM. Trimming shortened V by 6 bases and J by 1 base, and 9 bases separated the two germline ends. CDR3 region: CASRLWGNTEAFF. CDR3 coding DNA: TGTGCCAGCAGATTGTGGGGGAACACTGAAGCTTTCTTT. Combining the CDR3 with reference TRBV28 and TRBJ1-1 gives the whole variable domain DVKVTQSSRYLVKRTGEKVFLECVQDMDHENMFWYRQDPGLGLRLIYFSYDVKMKEKGDIPEGYSVSREKKERFSLILESASTNQTSMYLCASRLWGNTEAFFGQGTRLTVV.

This rearrangement joins TRBV6-2 or TRBV6-3 to TRBJ1-5; D gene unclear. This CDR3 comprises 15 residues. The V and J ends lost 2 bases and 6 bases respectively, with 14 bases between them. Germline V gene lookup returns CDR1 MNHEY and CDR2 SVGEGT. The chain's CDR3 is CASSYPNNGVQPQHF. CDR3 in DNA: TGTGCCAGCAGTTACCCGAACAATGGGGTTCAGCCCCAGCATTTT.

This chain joins TRBV27 and TRBJ2-7; D not resolved. The CDR3 contains 13 residues. Trimming pared 4 bases from V and 3 bases from J, leaving 10 bases between. Germline CDR1 reads MNHEY; CDR2 reads SMNVEV (reference sequence). This CDR3 is CASSWAQNYEQYF. DNA for the CDR3: TGTGCCAGCAGTTGGGCACAGAACTACGAGCAGTACTTC.

This sequence joins TRBV29-1 and TRBJ2-3, with 9 bases matching TRBD1. This CDR3 comprises 12 residues. With 6 bases clipped from V and 5 bases from J, the junction kept 3 bases outside the gene matches. Germline loops: CDR1 SQVTM, CDR2 ANQGSEA. The CDR3 bases are TGCAGCGTGAGGGGACAGGGAGATACGCAGTATTTT. Its translation is CSVRGQGDTQYF.